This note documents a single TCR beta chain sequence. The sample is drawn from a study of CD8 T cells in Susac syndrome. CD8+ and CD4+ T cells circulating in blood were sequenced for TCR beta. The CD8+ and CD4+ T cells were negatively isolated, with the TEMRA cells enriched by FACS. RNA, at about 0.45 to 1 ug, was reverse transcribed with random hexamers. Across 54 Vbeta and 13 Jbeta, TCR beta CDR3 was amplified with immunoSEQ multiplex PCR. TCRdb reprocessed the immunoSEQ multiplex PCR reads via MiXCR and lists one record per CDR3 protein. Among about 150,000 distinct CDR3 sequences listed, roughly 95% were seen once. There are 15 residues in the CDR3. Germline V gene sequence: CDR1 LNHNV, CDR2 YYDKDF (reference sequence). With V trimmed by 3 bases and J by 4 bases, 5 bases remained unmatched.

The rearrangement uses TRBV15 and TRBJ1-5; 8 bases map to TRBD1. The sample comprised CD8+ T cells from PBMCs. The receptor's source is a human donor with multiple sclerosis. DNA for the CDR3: TGTGCCACCAGCAGCAAGACAGGGGCTAATCAGCCCCAGCATTTT. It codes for CATSSKTGANQPQHF. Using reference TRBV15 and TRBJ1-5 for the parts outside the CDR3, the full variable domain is DAMVIQNPRYQVTQFGKPVTLSCSQTLNHNVMYWYQQKSSQAPKLLFHYYDKDFNNEADTPDNFQSRRPNTSFCFLDIRSPGLGDTAMYLCATSSKTGANQPQHFGDGTRLSIL.